This T cell receptor beta chain was profiled in a study of cytomegalovirus exposure and HLA in healthy donors. Study-wide results and limits: Among the CMV-associated chains, three were confirmed in vitro as specific for CMV antigens. Cytomegalovirus-associated status was assigned to approximately 160 TCR beta chains. It was reported that the classifier diagnosed cytomegalovirus status with high specificity and sensitivity in both the original and validation cohorts.

A multiplex PCR was run with 60 Vbeta primers and 13 Jbeta primers. Generated by immunoSEQ multiplex PCR, the TCRdb table keeps only in-frame clones and is missing some. The sample holds hundreds of thousands of clones, around 75% seen once. As concerns this clone: The antigen is not known.

The CDR3 extends over 14 amino acids. The germline V gene encodes CDR1 SEHNR and CDR2 FQNEAQ (reference sequence). Trimming removed 1 base at V and 5 bases at J, with 11 bases between. This TCR derives from a woman in her twenties or thirties in good health and CMV-seronegative. The specimen was PBMCs. The chain uses TRBV7-9 and TRBJ2-5; perhaps TRBD1 as D (5 bases). This CDR3 reads CASSLEGVFETQYF. In DNA form, the CDR3 reads TGTGCCAGCAGCTTAGAAGGGGTGTTCGAGACCCAGTACTTC.